This TCR beta chain is drawn from a study of PD-1 blockade in classical Hodgkin lymphoma. CDR1 is SGHRS, CDR2 YFSETQ, per germline. The CDR3 covers 15 residues. The V gene lost 4 bases and the J gene lost 1 base, with 14 bases spanning the gap. TCRdb keeps only in-frame clones here, not all; method: immunoSEQ multiplex PCR. Of roughly 23,000 clones in the sample, more than 85% are singletons; the top ten hold around 0.4%. General observations from the study: The causes of the repertoire differences, possibly disease activity or prior therapy, remain undefined. Newly diagnosed patients had baseline TCR diversity that was reportedly lower than that of healthy donors.

Noted time point: newly diagnosed, previously untreated cHL patient sample. The CD4+ T cells used were purified from thawed PBMCs through magnetic negative selection. This clone showed up just a few times. Its antigen is still unknown. The TCR originated in a human donor with classical Hodgkin lymphoma. Sequencing was performed on CD4+ T cells from blood. The J gene is TRBJ1-1, the V gene TRBV5-1; possible D gene TRBD1, 6 bases. The chain's CDR3 is CASSVSGAPNTEAFF. The CDR3 coding sequence is TGCGCCAGCAGCGTATCAGGGGCACCGAACACTGAAGCTTTCTTT.